This T cell receptor beta chain emerged from a study of cytomegalovirus exposure and HLA in healthy donors. Study as a whole: About four fifths of several hundred genotyped donors fell in the Caucasian-associated ancestry cluster. General study results and limits: A prior analysis recorded that most TCR beta V segments were productive about 87% or about 30% of the time. The study flagged 150 to 200 TCR beta chains as cytomegalovirus-associated.

Regarding donors, all were healthy bone marrow donors. The CDR3 loop spans 14 amino acids. The V and J ends lost 6 bases and 6 bases, in that order; junction bases with no gene match: 7. Germline CDR1 reads MNHEY; CDR2 reads SVGAGI. Primers included in the PCR were 60 Vbeta and 13 Jbeta primers. Using immunoSEQ multiplex PCR, the repertoire was profiled, and TCRdb retains in-frame clones only, with some absent. The sample table sets out around 75,000 clones. Comment on this clone: What it recognizes is unknown.

Sequenced sample: PBMCs. This sequence originates from a boy younger than 18 in good health and CMV-seronegative. The V gene is TRBV6-5, the J gene TRBJ2-3; TRBD1 aligns across 9 bases. Written as DNA, the CDR3 is TGTGCCAGCAGGTCCGGGACAGGGAAGGATACGCAGTATTTT. Its protein is CASRSGTGKDTQYF.